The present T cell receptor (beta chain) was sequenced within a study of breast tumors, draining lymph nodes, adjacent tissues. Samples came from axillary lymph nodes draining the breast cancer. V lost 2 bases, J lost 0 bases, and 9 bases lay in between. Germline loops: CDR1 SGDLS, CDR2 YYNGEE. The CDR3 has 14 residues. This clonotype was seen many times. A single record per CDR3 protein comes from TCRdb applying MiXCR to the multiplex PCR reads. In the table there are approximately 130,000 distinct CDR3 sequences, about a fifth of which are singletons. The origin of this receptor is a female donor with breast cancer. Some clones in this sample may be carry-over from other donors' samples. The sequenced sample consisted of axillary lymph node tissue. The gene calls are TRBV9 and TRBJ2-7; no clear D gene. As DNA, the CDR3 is TGTGCCAGCAGCGTCTCCCCTCTCTCCTACGAGCAGTACTTC. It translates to CASSVSPLSYEQYF.